The 9 T cell receptor beta chains below all came from one sample that was sequenced in a study of cytomegalovirus exposure and HLA in healthy donors. PCR was performed using 60 Vbeta and 13 Jbeta primers. Clones were sequenced by immunoSEQ multiplex PCR, and TCRdb holds only the in-frame ones, with some missing. The table records about 130,000 clones, approximately 80% of them present only once. The sequenced sample consisted of PBMCs. The receptor set was obtained from a man in his fifties in good health and CMV-seronegative.

This chain joins TRBV7-9 and TRBJ2-3; D may be TRBD2 (5 bases). CDR3 length: 16 amino acids. Germline CDR1 reads SEHNR; CDR2 reads FQNEAQ (reference sequence). V was clipped by 5 bases and J by 3 bases, with 18 bases between them. The CDR3 is CASSLYSRSGTDTQYF. DNA for the CDR3: TGTGCCAGCAGCCTCTATTCCAGATCGGGGACAGATACGCAGTATTTT.

The chain joins TRBV6-5 to TRBJ1-2; D may be TRBD1 (6 bases). Trimming stripped 0 bases from V and 7 bases from J, with 18 bases between. Looked up from germline, CDR1 is MNHEY and CDR2 is SVGAGI. The CDR3 consists of 16 residues. DNA of the CDR3: TGTGCCAGCAGTTACTCGATCAGGGGTGGATTCAGTGGCTACACCTTC. Translated: CASSYSIRGGFSGYTF.

This chain connects TRBV2 to TRBJ1-5; the D is unclear. Germline CDR1 and CDR2: SNHLY and FYNNEI. V lost 4 bases and J lost 7, with 14 bases in between. The CDR3 totals 14 residues. The CDR3 here is CASSGLESRQPQHF. CDR3 nucleotide sequence: TGTGCCAGCAGTGGCCTGGAGAGTAGGCAGCCCCAGCATTTT.

This clone has a handful of counts. This rearrangement joins TRBV5-1 to TRBJ1-1, with no clear D. Trimming left V 0 bases short and J 7 bases short, with 13 bases between. CDR3 length: 14 residues. Germline CDR1 reads SGHRS; CDR2 reads YFSETQ. In DNA form, the CDR3 reads TGCGCCAGCAGCTTGGAGGCGGCCGAGAGTGAAGCTTTCTTT. Residues: CASSLEAAESEAFF.

The chain has TRBV19 and TRBJ1-1, with D uncertain. The ends were cut back, 10 bases at V and 1 base at J, with 13 bases in the middle. Germline-derived CDR1 and CDR2 are LNHDA and SQIVND (reference sequence). CDR3 length: 13 amino acids. CDR3 region: CATRGLGNTEAFF. The CDR3, as DNA: TGTGCCACCAGAGGATTAGGGAACACTGAAGCTTTCTTT.

J is TRBJ2-7 and V is TRBV18; 10 nucleotides line up with TRBD1. The J segment lost 0 bases and the V segment lost 1 base, leaving 0 bases of the junction unmatched. Germline V lookup: CDR1 KGHSH, CDR2 LQKENI. The CDR3 is made up of 15 amino acids. In nucleotides, the CDR3 is TGTGCCAGCTCACCACGGGACAGGGGCTCCTACGAGCAGTACTTC. Translated: CASSPRDRGSYEQYF.

The V gene is TRBV11-2, the J gene TRBJ1-2; the D gene is possibly TRBD1 (5 bases). Germline CDR1 reads SGHAT; CDR2 reads FQNNGV. The CDR3 runs to 12 residues. Deletions cut 4 bases from V and 8 bases from J, with 11 bases between. The CDR3 reads CASSSRGDGYTF. For the CDR3, the DNA is TGTGCCAGCAGCTCAAGGGGTGACGGCTACACCTTC.

The rearrangement uses TRBV19 and TRBJ1-5; D perhaps matches TRBD1 (6 bases). CDR1 and CDR2 from the germline V gene are LNHDA and SQIVND (reference sequence). The CDR3 is 16 amino acids. Trimming removed 5 bases at V and 0 bases at J, with 14 bases between. CDR3: CASSRSGVGSNQPQHF. In nucleotides, the CDR3 is TGTGCCAGTAGTCGTTCAGGGGTTGGTAGCAATCAGCCCCAGCATTTT.

The J gene is TRBJ1-4, the V gene TRBV28, with D tentatively TRBD1 (6 bases). The V end was cut by 7 bases, the J end by 5 bases, with 20 bases between. The CDR3 runs 16 residues. Germline lookup yields CDR1 MDHEN and CDR2 SYDVKM. The CDR3 sequence: CASKRTVPLINEKLFF. CDR3 sequence (DNA): TGTGCCAGCAAAAGGACAGTTCCCCTAATCAATGAAAAACTGTTTTTT.